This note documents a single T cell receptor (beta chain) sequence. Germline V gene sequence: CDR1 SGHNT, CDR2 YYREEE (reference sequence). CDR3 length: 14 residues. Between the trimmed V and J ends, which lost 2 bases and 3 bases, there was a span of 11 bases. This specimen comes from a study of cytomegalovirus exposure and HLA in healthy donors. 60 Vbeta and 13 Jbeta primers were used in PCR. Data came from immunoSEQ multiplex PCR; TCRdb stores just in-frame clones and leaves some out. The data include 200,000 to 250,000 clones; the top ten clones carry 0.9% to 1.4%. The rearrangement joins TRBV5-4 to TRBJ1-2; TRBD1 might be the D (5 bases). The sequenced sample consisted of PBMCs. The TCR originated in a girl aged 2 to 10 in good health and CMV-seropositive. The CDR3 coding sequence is TGTGCCAGCAGCTTCCTTGGGGCAGACTATGGCTACACCTTC. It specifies CASSFLGADYGYTF. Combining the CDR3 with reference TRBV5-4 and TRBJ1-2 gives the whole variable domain ETGVTQSPTHLIKTRGQQVTLRCSSQSGHNTVSWYQQALGQGPQFIFQYYREEENGRGNFPPRFSGLQFPNYSSELNVNALELDDSALYLCASSFLGADYGYTFGSGTRLTVV.